This T cell receptor beta chain was documented in a study of neurological immune-mediated disorders. TCRdb re-called the 5' RACE reads through MiXCR, storing one row per CDR3 protein. The table shows some 61,000 distinct CDR3 sequences, with roughly 3.9% occurring only once. This clonotype was counted many times. CDR1 is SQVTM and CDR2 is ANQGSEA in the germline V gene. V was pared by 3 bases and J by 7 bases, with 15 bases between. The CDR3 runs to 14 residues. The chain carries TRBV29-1 and TRBJ1-4, with a possible D match to TRBD1 (5 bases). Sequences were obtained from PBMCs. The sequence derives from a man in his thirties or forties with multiple sclerosis. Here the CDR3 reads CSVDAASGGEKLFF. CDR3 bases: TGCAGCGTTGACGCGGCCTCGGGGGGTGAAAAACTGTTTTTT. The full variable domain, in which reference TRBV29-1 and TRBJ1-4 provide the parts outside the CDR3, is SAVISQKPSRDICQRGTSLTIQCQVDSQVTMMFWYRQQPGQSLTLIATANQGSEATYESGFVIDKFPISRPNLTFSTLTVSNMSPEDSSIYLCSVDAASGGEKLFFGSGTQLSVL.